Below, 24 T cell receptor beta chains from the same sample are listed, as sequenced in a study of identical twins. Using its own MiXCR run on the 5' RACE reads, TCRdb lists one record per CDR3 protein. Of approximately 250,000 distinct CDR3 sequences in the sample, 5.5% to 7.5% were seen once. The same data also contributed to another study, on T cells expressing NK-cell markers.

The specimen was CD8+ T cells sorted from blood. Receptor source: a woman under 30 in good health.

Many counts were recorded for this clonotype. This chain links TRBV5-1 with TRBJ2-7, with 9 bases that match TRBD2. The J segment lost 2 bases and the V segment lost 2 bases, leaving 5 bases of the junction unmatched. Germline CDR1 SGHRS, CDR2 YFSETQ. This CDR3 spans 15 amino acids. CDR3 amino acids: CASSFRLADTYEQYF. In DNA form, the CDR3 reads TGCGCCAGCAGCTTCAGACTAGCGGACACCTACGAGCAGTACTTC.

The sample holds many counts of this clonotype. This chain connects TRBV5-5 to TRBJ2-1, with D perhaps matching TRBD2 (6 bases). The CDR3 spans 14 residues. Between the trimmed V and J ends, which lost 4 bases and 6 bases, there was a span of 14 bases. Looked up from germline, CDR1 is SGHKS and CDR2 is YYEKEE (reference sequence). The CDR3 DNA follows: TGTGCCAGCAGCCCCGGGGAGGCACTCAATGAGCAGTTCTTC. It translates to CASSPGEALNEQFF. Supplemented by reference TRBV5-5 and TRBJ2-1, the full variable domain reads DAGVTQSPTHLIKTRGQQVTLRCSPISGHKSVSWYQQVLGQGPQFIFQYYEKEERGRGNFPDRFSARQFPNYSSELNVNALLLGDSALYLCASSPGEALNEQFFGPGTRLTVL.

Ten or more counts support this clonotype. V gene TRBV14 combines with J gene TRBJ1-2, with unresolved D. This CDR3 spans 12 amino acids. The germline gives CDR1 SGHDN, CDR2 FVKESK. Trimming took off 4 bases at V and 7 bases at J, with 10 bases between the two ends. CDR3: CASSPSGGGYTF. The CDR3 DNA reads as TGTGCCAGCAGCCCATCAGGTGGTGGCTACACCTTC.

The chain carries TRBV6-2 or TRBV6-3 and TRBJ2-7; 7 bases align to TRBD2. Germline-derived CDR1 and CDR2 are MNHEY and SVGEGT. The CDR3 contains 14 residues. V gave up 2 bases and J gave up 5 bases; unmatched junction bases: 6. In DNA, the CDR3 is TGTGCCAGCAGTTACGGGACTACTACCCACGAGCAGTACTTC. Its protein is CASSYGTTTHEQYF.

This clonotype was counted a few times. The chain uses TRBV6-1 and TRBJ1-1, with D uncertain. The CDR3 sequence is 16 residues long. In germline, CDR1 is MNHNS, CDR2 SASEGT. Between the trimmed V and J ends, which lost 6 bases and 0 bases, there was a span of 17 bases. In nucleotides, the CDR3 is TGTGCCAGCAGCTCAGACCCGAGATTCATGAACACTGAAGCTTTCTTT. It specifies CASSSDPRFMNTEAFF.

The chain joins TRBV20-1 to TRBJ1-2; 7 positions match TRBD1. The V gene end was trimmed by 0 bases and the J gene end by 8 bases; junction bases not matched to a gene: 9. The germline CDR1 and CDR2 sequences are DFQATT and SNEGSKA (reference sequence). This CDR3 has 14 residues. The CDR3 DNA sequence: TGCAGTGCTAGAGATAATTGGAGGGGGCGGGGCTACACCTTC. Protein sequence: CSARDNWRGRGYTF.

The gene calls are TRBV20-1 and TRBJ2-4; unclear D gene. Trimming took off 1 base at V and 8 bases at J, with 18 bases between the two ends. This CDR3 has 15 amino acids. The germline CDR1 and CDR2 sequences are DFQATT and SNEGSKA (reference sequence). DNA of the CDR3: TGCAGTGCTAGAGTGTTCGGGCTTTTTAACGACATTCAGTACTTC. It yields the protein CSARVFGLFNDIQYF.

The rearrangement joins TRBV12-3 or TRBV12-4 to TRBJ2-7, with D perhaps TRBD2 (6 bases). This CDR3 is built from 15 residues. V was shortened by 4 bases and J by 8 bases, with 21 bases between the two germline ends. DNA of the CDR3: TGTGCCAGCAGTTGGGGGGACGTAGACCTCCACAAGCAGTACTTC. It yields the protein CASSWGDVDLHKQYF.

To note about this clonotype: The junction does not match germline at one end; this may be a read error. The genes are TRBV12-3 or TRBV12-4 and TRBJ1-2; D is possibly TRBD1 (5 bases). The CDR3 spans 11 residues. CDR3 residues: CASTTPDGGHF. The CDR3 bases are TGTGCCAGCACCACCCCGGACGGGGGTCATTTC.

This clonotype was picked up many times. The chain employs TRBV5-1 and TRBJ1-1; D is unclear. The V end lost 0 bases, the J end lost 1 base, and 7 bases lay between the germline ends. The germline V gene has CDR1 SGHRS and CDR2 YFSETQ. The CDR3 runs 14 residues. CDR3 DNA sequence: TGCGCCAGCAGCTTGGTCCGGACGAACACTGAAGCTTTCTTT. As protein: CASSLVRTNTEAFF.

In this sample, this clonotype turned up a few times. The rearrangement uses TRBV6-1 and TRBJ1-6; possible D gene TRBD1, 6 bases. Trimming shortened V by 6 bases and J by 0 bases, and 15 bases separated the two germline ends. Germline V gene lookup returns CDR1 MNHNS and CDR2 SASEGT. This CDR3 has 17 amino acids. CDR3 residues: CASRVRQASSYNSPLHF. As DNA, the CDR3 is TGTGCCAGCAGGGTTAGACAGGCTAGCTCCTATAATTCACCCCTCCACTTT.

This clonotype was detected a few times. V and J are TRBV10-2 and TRBJ2-5; D gene uncertain. V was trimmed by 1 base and J by 4 bases, leaving 10 bases between them. This CDR3 has 14 residues. The V gene's germline CDR1 is WSHSY and CDR2 SAAADI. The CDR3 region has the DNA TGCGCCAGCAGTGAGTGGGTTTGGGGAGAGACCCAGTACTTC. This encodes CASSEWVWGETQYF.

This clonotype was seen at least ten times. The V gene is TRBV7-9, the J gene TRBJ1-5; D call uncertain. V gave up 5 bases and J gave up 3 bases, with 17 bases separating them. This CDR3 region has 16 residues. Germline-derived CDR1 and CDR2 are SEHNR and FQNEAQ (reference sequence). CDR3 in amino acids: CASSLGKGFPNQPQHF. The CDR3 DNA reads TGTGCCAGCAGCCTGGGAAAGGGATTTCCCAATCAGCCCCAGCATTTT.

This clonotype was seen many times. The rearrangement joins TRBV10-3 to TRBJ2-7, with 8 bases fitting TRBD1. Per germline, CDR1 ENHRY and CDR2 SYGVKD. With 3 bases clipped from V and 4 bases from J, the junction kept 5 bases outside the gene matches. The CDR3 has 14 amino acids. In DNA form, the CDR3 reads TGTGCCATCAGTGACGCAGGGGGCATTTACGAGCAGTACTTC. Its protein is CAISDAGGIYEQYF.

This clonotype was detected only a few times. This chain connects TRBV3-1 to TRBJ2-7, with TRBD2 matching over 7 bases. The CDR3 sequence is 13 residues long. The V gene end was trimmed by 6 bases and the J gene end by 5 bases; junction bases not matched to a gene: 7. Germline CDR1 is LGHDT and CDR2 is YNNKEL (reference sequence). The CDR3 DNA follows: TGTGCCAGCAGTCCGGGGAGGGTCCACGAGCAGTACTTC. Protein product: CASSPGRVHEQYF.

This clonotype came up many times. This chain joins TRBV5-1 and TRBJ2-7; TRBD1 matches at 7 bases. CDR3 length: 13 amino acids. The V segment lost 1 base and the J segment 5 bases; nucleotides outside the gene matches: 3. Germline values: CDR1 SGHRS, CDR2 YFSETQ. CDR3 nucleotides: TGCGCCAGCAGCTTGTACCAGGGGGACGAGCAGTACTTC. It is translated as CASSLYQGDEQYF.

In its sample, this clonotype was seen many times. The CDR3 protein is CASSVGGSLAKNIQYF. For the CDR3, the DNA is TGTGCCAGCAGCGTAGGGGGCAGCCTAGCCAAAAACATTCAGTACTTC. The chain links TRBV9 to TRBJ2-4; tentative D call: TRBD1 (5 bases). The CDR3 loop spans 16 amino acids. Germline loops: CDR1 SGDLS, CDR2 YYNGEE. Deletions cut 0 bases from V and 0 bases from J, with 10 bases between.

This clonotype has only a few counts. This rearrangement joins TRBV11-2 to TRBJ2-7, with 7 positions matching TRBD2. CDR3 size: 15 residues. Per the germline V gene, CDR1 is SGHAT and CDR2 is FQNNGV. V trimming: 0 bases; J trimming: 3 bases; junction bases outside the gene matches: 5. The chain's CDR3 is CASSLEGGRNYEQYF. CDR3 sequence (DNA): TGTGCCAGCAGCTTAGAGGGCGGGAGAAACTACGAGCAGTACTTC.

The sample holds many counts of this clonotype. The gene calls are TRBV3-1 and TRBJ2-2, with 8 bases lining up with TRBD2. The germline V gene has CDR1 LGHDT and CDR2 YNNKEL (reference sequence). J lost 0 bases, V lost 0 bases, and 15 bases had no gene match. There are 21 residues in the CDR3. CDR3 DNA: TGTGCCAGCAGCCAAGATCTGGAGACTAGCGCTCGGAGAGCGAACACCGGGGAGCTGTTTTTT. Encoded protein: CASSQDLETSARRANTGELFF.

This clonotype was detected only a few times. The chain recombines TRBV4-1 with TRBJ1-2; D is unresolved. This CDR3 comprises 15 residues. Germline V gene sequence: CDR1 MGHRA, CDR2 YSYEKL. Trimming took off 2 bases at V and 4 bases at J, with 14 bases between the two ends. The CDR3 sequence is CASSQQRTPSYGYTF. The CDR3 nucleotides read TGCGCCAGCAGCCAACAGAGGACCCCCTCCTATGGCTACACCTTC.

In this sample, this clonotype turned up a few times. The chain carries TRBV14 and TRBJ2-1; possibly TRBD1 for D (5 bases). The germline gives CDR1 SGHDN, CDR2 FVKESK. The CDR3 is made up of 11 amino acids. V shed 8 bases and J shed 13 bases, with 15 bases lying between them. The CDR3 nucleotides read TGTGCCAGCTCCGTGGGGCCGAGACAGTTCTTC. It yields the protein CASSVGPRQFF.

The J gene is TRBJ1-5, the V gene TRBV12-5, with 10 bases identical to TRBD1. The CDR3 spans 15 residues. V lost 7 bases and J lost 1; bases outside the gene matches: 4. Germline CDR1 and CDR2: LGHNT and FRNRAP. CDR3 nucleotides: TGTGCTAGTGACGGGGACAGGGGAAGCAATCAGCCCCAGCATTTT. This gives the protein CASDGDRGSNQPQHF. Full variable domain (missing parts from reference TRBV12-5 and TRBJ1-5): DARVTQTPRHKVTEMGQEVTMRCQPILGHNTVFWYRQTMMQGLELLAYFRNRAPLDDSGMPKDRFSAEMPDATLATLKIQPSEPRDSAVYFCASDGDRGSNQPQHFGDGTRLSIL.

The rearrangement links TRBV9 to TRBJ1-2, with 8 nucleotides matching TRBD1. Germline CDR1 SGDLS, CDR2 YYNGEE. The V gene end was trimmed by 0 bases and the J gene end by 3 bases; junction bases not matched to a gene: 7. The CDR3 loop spans 16 amino acids. The CDR3 DNA is TGTGCCAGCAGCGTAGCTCCGGAGACAGGGGACTATGGCTACACCTTC. Translated: CASSVAPETGDYGYTF.

This clonotype was seen more than once but under ten times. The rearrangement joins TRBV5-6 to TRBJ2-6; D is possibly TRBD1 (6 bases). Germline V CDR1 and CDR2: SGHDT, YYEEEE. The CDR3 totals 16 residues. V was shortened by 3 bases and J by 0 bases, with 10 bases between the two germline ends. The CDR3 coding sequence is TGTGCCAGCAGCTCAGGGGTTAACTCTGGGGCCAACGTCCTGACTTTC. Translated, it gives CASSSGVNSGANVLTF.